These 19 T cell receptor beta chains came from one sample sequenced in a study of blood T cells in healthy people across ages. Together with a sample-barcoded 5' primer, a J-beta primer mix was included in a second PCR lasting 7 to 11 cycles. TCRdb itself ran the 5' RACE reads through MiXCR, one entry per CDR3 protein. The profile shows some 1.7 million distinct CDR3 sequences, 28% of them singletons. Material: blood. The receptors were gathered from a woman in her twenties or thirties in good health.

Only a few counts were recorded for this clonotype. Mismatch with germline at one junction end may stem from a read error. The chain joins TRBV20-1 to TRBJ2-6; tentative D call: TRBD1 (6 bases). This CDR3 region has 15 residues. Germline CDR1 and CDR2: DFQATT and SNEGSKA (reference sequence). The CDR3 DNA follows: TGCAGTGCTAGGGTGGGGGCTTCTGGGGCCAACGCCCTGACTTTC. Protein sequence: CSARVGASGANALTF.

In its sample, this clonotype was seen many times. The gene calls are TRBV9 and TRBJ2-7, with 9 bases that match TRBD2. V shed 4 bases and J 3 bases; nucleotides not matched to a gene: 8. Germline loops: CDR1 SGDLS, CDR2 YYNGEE. This CDR3 region has 15 residues. The CDR3 region is CASSQGGGGGYEQYF. The CDR3 DNA is TGTGCCAGCAGCCAGGGAGGCGGGGGGGGCTACGAGCAGTACTTC.

The chain has TRBV7-2 and TRBJ2-4; D remains unclear. CDR1 is SGHTA and CDR2 is FQGNSA in the germline V gene. The CDR3 covers 15 residues. V shed 5 bases and J shed 4 bases, with 15 bases lying between them. The CDR3 reads CASSTTNGQKNIQYF. Written as DNA, the CDR3 is TGTGCCAGCAGCACCACTAATGGTCAAAAAAACATTCAGTACTTC.

This rearrangement joins TRBV7-9 to TRBJ1-2; 7 positions agree with TRBD1. The germline V gene encodes CDR1 SEHNR and CDR2 FQNEAQ (reference sequence). The CDR3 extends over 13 amino acids. V lost 8 bases and J lost 6; bases outside the gene matches: 9. CDR3 residues: CASRETGSHGYTF. The CDR3 region has the DNA TGTGCCAGCCGGGAGACAGGGTCCCATGGCTACACCTTC.

This clonotype was recorded a few times. The gene calls are TRBV5-6 and TRBJ2-7; either TRBD1 or TRBD2 may supply D (5 bases each). Germline CDR1 is SGHDT and CDR2 is YYEEEE. The V end lost 3 bases, the J end lost 0 bases, and 25 bases lay between the germline ends. This CDR3 comprises 19 residues. The CDR3 sequence: CASSSTRGARGRISYEQYF. For the CDR3, the DNA is TGTGCCAGCAGCTCGACGCGAGGGGCTAGGGGAAGGATCTCCTACGAGCAGTACTTC.

This clonotype was seen many times. One end of the junction is discordant with germline, which a read error may explain. The gene calls are TRBV2 and TRBJ2-1; the D gene is possibly TRBD2 (5 bases). From germline, CDR1 is SNHLY and CDR2 FYNNEI. This CDR3 spans 14 amino acids. The CDR3 loop reads CASRDRGSYNEQFF. DNA of the CDR3: TGTGCCAGCCGTGACCGGGGATCCTACAATGAGCAGTTCTTC. The whole variable domain, filled in from reference TRBV2 and TRBJ2-1, reads EPEVTQTPSHQVTQMGQEVILRCVPISNHLYFYWYRQILGQKVEFLVSFYNNEISEKSEIFDDQFSVERPDGSNFTLKIRSTKLEDSAMYFCASRDRGSYNEQFFGPGTRLTVL.

On this clonotype: Since a much larger clone is just one base distant, this may be a read error. The chain recombines TRBV29-1 with TRBJ1-2; no clear D. CDR1 SQVTM and CDR2 ANQGSEA come from the germline V gene. The CDR3 sequence is 12 residues long. The V end lost 7 bases, the J end lost 6 bases, and 15 bases lay between the germline ends. The CDR3 spells CSANEPADGYTF. CDR3 nucleotide sequence: TGCAGCGCCAACGAGCCTGCGGATGGCTACACCTTC.

There are a few counts of this clonotype. The chain employs TRBV19 and TRBJ2-4, with 8 bases lining up with TRBD1. With V trimmed by 4 bases and J by 2 bases, 10 bases remained unmatched. The CDR3 extends over 17 amino acids. Germline V CDR1 and CDR2: LNHDA, SQIVND (reference sequence). The CDR3 region has the DNA TGTGCCAGTAGTAACCCCCGGGGACAGGCGACCAAAAACATTCAGTACTTC. This encodes CASSNPRGQATKNIQYF.

This clonotype was picked up many times. The J gene is TRBJ1-2, the V gene TRBV7-2, with a possible D match to TRBD1 (6 bases). CDR3 length equals 14 residues. The germline gives CDR1 SGHTA, CDR2 FQGNSA. Trimming removed 1 base at V and 4 bases at J, with 10 bases between. CDR3 sequence reads: CASSLGQGPYGYTF. As DNA, the CDR3 is TGTGCCAGCAGCTTAGGTCAGGGGCCCTATGGCTACACCTTC.

This clonotype was seen more than once but under ten times. V usage is TRBV20-1 and J usage is TRBJ2-5; D is possibly TRBD1 or TRBD2 (5 bases each). Germline assignment: CDR1 DFQATT and CDR2 SNEGSKA (reference sequence). V lost 0 bases and J 4 bases, leaving 9 bases between the germline ends. The CDR3 totals 13 residues. The CDR3 loop reads CSAREGVGETQYF. In DNA form, the CDR3 reads TGCAGTGCTAGAGAGGGGGTTGGAGAGACCCAGTACTTC.

V is TRBV20-1 and J is TRBJ1-2; the D gene is possibly TRBD1 (5 bases). Germline V gives CDR1 DFQATT, CDR2 SNEGSKA (reference sequence). CDR3 size: 14 residues. V was clipped by 1 base and J by 4 bases, with 13 bases between them. The CDR3 loop reads CSARVVGQSYGYTF. As DNA, the CDR3 is TGCAGTGCTAGAGTAGTGGGGCAGAGCTATGGCTACACCTTC.

This clonotype was observed a handful of times. This chain connects TRBV30 to TRBJ2-7, with D perhaps TRBD1 (6 bases). Trimming cost V 1 base and J 0 bases, with 13 bases left between them. The CDR3 is 15 amino acids. CDR1 GTSNPN and CDR2 SVGIG come from the germline V gene (reference sequence). CDR3 amino acids: CAWSGYRENSYEQYF. CDR3 DNA sequence: TGTGCCTGGAGTGGATACAGGGAGAACTCCTACGAGCAGTACTTC. The full variable domain, with the rest looked up from reference TRBV30 and TRBJ2-7, is SQTIHQWPATLVQPVGSPLSLECTVEGTSNPNLYWYRQAAGRGLQLLFYSVGIGQISSEVPQNLSASRPQDRQFILSSKKLLLSDSGFYLCAWSGYRENSYEQYFGPGTRLTVT.

The count of this clonotype is one. This may stem from a read error, because a much larger clone lies one nucleotide away. The rearrangement links TRBV6-2 or TRBV6-3 to TRBJ1-6; D uncertain. Germline loops: CDR1 MNHEY, CDR2 SVGEGT. The CDR3 spans 12 residues. V was pared by 5 bases and J by 9 bases, with 8 bases between. The CDR3, as DNA: TGTGCCAGCAGTGGACTGAGTTCACCCCTCCACTTT. Translation: CASSGLSSPLHF.

The J gene is TRBJ1-3, the V gene TRBV4-3, with D perhaps TRBD1 (5 bases). The germline CDR1 and CDR2 sequences are LGHNA and YSLEER. The V and J ends lost 0 bases and 4 bases respectively, with 13 bases between them. CDR3 length: 16 amino acids. CDR3 nucleotide sequence: TGCGCCAGCAGCCAAGAGTCTGGGGGGTCCGGAAACACCATATATTTT. Translation gives CASSQESGGSGNTIYF.

This rearrangement joins TRBV28 to TRBJ1-2, with a possible D match to TRBD1 (6 bases). CDR1 is MDHEN and CDR2 is SYDVKM in the germline V gene. The CDR3 has 14 residues. The V end lost 5 bases, the J end lost 1 base, and 11 bases lay between the germline ends. CDR3 sequence: CASSPGGNNYGYTF. Here the CDR3 DNA reads TGTGCCAGCAGTCCGGGGGGCAATAACTATGGCTACACCTTC.

Points on this clonotype: At one end, the junction sequence differs from germline, possibly due to a read error. The chain couples TRBV5-6 to TRBJ2-1; 8 bases match TRBD2. The germline V gene has CDR1 SGHDT and CDR2 YYEEEE. This CDR3 has 15 residues. The CDR3 DNA sequence: TGTACCAGCAGCAAAGGGACTAGTGGGAACAATGAGCAGTTCTTC. Amino acids: CTSSKGTSGNNEQFF.

This clonotype was counted only a few times. This chain links TRBV2 with TRBJ2-2; 8 bases fit TRBD2. V shed 6 bases and J 4 bases; nucleotides not matched to a gene: 7. This CDR3 region has 15 residues. The germline CDR1 and CDR2 sequences are SNHLY and FYNNEI. The CDR3 nucleotides are TGTGCCAGCAGGTCCTCCAGCGGGAGCACCGGGGAGCTGTTTTTT. This encodes CASRSSSGSTGELFF.

This clonotype occurred once. Being one base from a much bigger clone, this may be a read error. V usage is TRBV29-1 and J usage is TRBJ1-5; a weak D match, TRBD1 (5 bases). The V and J ends lost 8 bases and 0 bases respectively, with 14 bases between them. This CDR3 is 14 amino acids long. Germline V gene lookup returns CDR1 SQVTM and CDR2 ANQGSEA. CDR3: CSIAGSNSNQPQHF. The DNA for the CDR3 is TGCAGCATTGCAGGGTCCAATAGCAATCAGCCCCAGCATTTT.

Turning to this clonotype: Since a much larger clone is just one base distant, this may be a read error. The chain uses TRBV7-9 and TRBJ2-5; a possible D gene is TRBD2 (6 bases). The assigned J gene may be wrong: the sequence end matches TRBJ2-7 better. Germline-derived CDR1 and CDR2 are SEHNR and FQNEAQ (reference sequence). The CDR3 runs to 16 residues. The CDR3 region is CASSLASGDFSYEQYF. The CDR3 DNA follows: TGTGCCAGCAGCTTAGCATCGGGGGACTTTTCCTACGAGCAGTACTTC.